This T cell receptor (beta chain) was captured in a study of T cell repertoires in cytomegalovirus infection. Study information: Used in the study were CMV epitopes, some recently identified and HLA-C-restricted, others well-studied and HLA-B-restricted. Public signatures in TCR beta pointed to CMV infection and matching HLA type.

Of note for this clonotype: Its specificity is unknown. Here the CDR3 omits its conserved ending phenylalanine or tryptophan, so a read error is the likely source.

Per germline, CDR1 SGHNT and CDR2 YENEEA. CDR3 length: 15 amino acids. The V end was cut by 6 bases, the J end by 5 bases, with 16 bases between. Broader study findings: Cumulative public TCR beta family frequency identified CMV carriers with the relevant HLA. The ex vivo response was dominated by HLA-C-restricted CMV-specific TCR beta clonotypes.

TCRdb re-derived calls from the reads in MiXCR, one entry per CDR3 protein. This sample yields about 920,000 distinct CDR3 sequences, of which 31% are seen a single time; over 13% belongs to the top ten. This chain joins TRBV11-3 and TRBJ2-2; possible D gene TRBD1, 6 bases. This sequence originates from a human donor in good health (CMV status not recorded). Some clones in this sample may be carry-over from other donors' samples. This sample comprised cultured CD8+ T cells from PBMCs, obtained from culture after CMV antigen stimulation. CDR3 in DNA: TGTGCCAGCAGAGGTCCGGGACAATCGACCGGGGAGCTGTTTTCT. Residues: CASRGPGQSTGELFS.